Included here is one T cell receptor beta chain sequence, with context. This sample was included in a study of technical replicates of blood from a few donors. This CDR3 comprises 17 residues. Trimming removed 6 bases from V and 4 bases from J; junction bases left unmatched: 14. Germline-derived CDR1 and CDR2 are KGHSH and LQKENI. Here immunoSEQ multiplex PCR was the method, and the copy in TCRdb shows in-frame clones only, minus some. The repertoire consists of 75,000 to 90,000 clones, with around 90% occurring once and the leading ten covering approximately 0.4%. The sequence was obtained from a human donor in good health. The gene calls are TRBV18 and TRBJ2-7; TRBD2 matches 11 bases. Sequencing was carried out using T cells isolated from PBMCs. DNA of the CDR3: TGTGCCAGCTCCATTAGCGGGAGGGCCCTCGATAAGTACGAGCAGTACTTC. Amino acid sequence: CASSISGRALDKYEQYF.